The rows below give T cell receptor beta chains drawn from one sample of a study of T cell responses to AZD1222 COVID-19 vaccine. TCRdb keeps only in-frame clones here, not all; method: immunoSEQ multiplex PCR. The table lists about 270,000 clones, around 93% of them singletons, with roughly 0.51% in the top ten. The sample was peripheral blood, taken 28 days after the second AZD1222 dose. The receptors derive from an adult who received the AZD1222 COVID-19 vaccine. The CDR3 runs from the conserved cysteine through the conserved F or W. The order of the fields is D gene, J gene, clone size, V gene, CDR3 protein, CDR3 DNA. A D gene is named only where the DNA matches it firmly. A clone size is listed for some rows: how often the clone was seen (once, few, many), or a class if it is expanded.

>NA|TRBJ2-2|NA|TRBV7-9
CASTLTDAGELFF
TGTGCCAGCACCTTGACGGATGCCGGGGAGCTGTTTTTT
>NA|TRBJ2-1|NA|TRBV10-1
CASSPRGGGNNEQFF
TGCGCCAGCAGCCCCCGGGGCGGGGGCAACAATGAGCAGTTCTTC
>NA|TRBJ1-2|once|TRBV14
CASSQVHRDGYTF
TGTGCCAGCAGCCAAGTTCACAGGGATGGCTACACCTTC
>NA|TRBJ1-2|NA|TRBV7-9
CASSLGGQNYGYTF
TGTGCCAGCAGCTTAGGTGGGCAGAACTATGGCTACACCTTC
>NA|TRBJ1-2|NA|TRBV25-1
CASSEMFSPNYGYTF
TGTGCCAGCAGTGAAATGTTCAGCCCCAACTATGGCTACACCTTC
>NA|TRBJ2-2|NA|TRBV11-3
CASSLVRDAGELFF
TGTGCCAGCAGCCTAGTCAGGGACGCCGGGGAGCTGTTTTTT
>TRBD2|TRBJ2-3|NA|TRBV3-1/TRBV3-2
CASSQELAGGPNTQYF
TGTGCCAGCAGCCAAGAACTAGCGGGAGGGCCGAATACGCAGTATTTT
>TRBD1|TRBJ1-5|NA|TRBV27
CASKRQGRHQPQHF
TGTGCCAGCAAAAGACAGGGACGGCATCAGCCCCAGCATTTT
>NA|TRBJ2-5|NA|TRBV10-3
CAIRGQDQETQYF
TGTGCCATCAGGGGGCAGGACCAAGAGACCCAGTACTTC
>NA|TRBJ1-6|NA|TRBV19
CASSNGGNSPLHF
TGTGCCAGTAGTAACGGCGGGAATTCACCCCTCCACTTT
>TRBD1|TRBJ1-6|NA|TRBV3-1/TRBV3-2
CASSQGSGTASYNSPLHF
TGTGCCAGCAGCCAAGGGTCCGGGACAGCCTCCTATAATTCACCCCTCCACTTT
>NA|TRBJ2-7|few|TRBV7-2
CASGPGLSTLEQYF
TGTGCCAGCGGACCGGGATTATCAACCCTCGAGCAGTACTTC
>TRBD1|TRBJ2-1|NA|TRBV29-1
CSVETGGASAYNEQFF
TGCAGCGTTGAGACAGGGGGTGCTTCGGCCTACAATGAGCAGTTCTTC
>TRBD1|TRBJ1-5|once|TRBV28
CASSYPGQAAGWPQHF
TGTGCCAGCAGTTACCCCGGACAGGCCGCCGGATGGCCCCAGCATTTT
>NA|TRBJ1-2|once|TRBV19
CASSGSTVYGYTF
TGTGCCAGTAGTGGTTCGACGGTCTATGGCTACACCTTC
>NA|TRBJ1-2|NA|TRBV3-1/TRBV3-2
CASSEGRGLIYGYTF
TGTGCCAGCAGCGAAGGCAGGGGCCTGATCTATGGCTACACCTTC
>NA|TRBJ1-2|NA|TRBV28
CASSLSSRTYGYTF
TGTGCCAGCAGTTTAAGTAGCAGAACTTATGGCTACACCTTC
>NA|TRBJ2-1|NA|TRBV24-1
CATSDSGRSYNEQFF
TGTGCCACCAGTGACTCCGGGAGATCCTACAATGAGCAGTTCTTC
>NA|TRBJ2-1|NA|TRBV28
CASSPARGVYNEQFF
TGTGCCAGCAGTCCCGCCCGGGGAGTTTACAATGAGCAGTTCTTC
>TRBD1|TRBJ1-1|NA|TRBV2
CASSTGGMAEAFF
TGTGCCAGCAGCACAGGGGGTATGGCTGAAGCTTTCTTT
>NA|TRBJ2-4|NA|TRBV15
CATSPRGTVKNIQYF
TGTGCCACCAGCCCCCGAGGGACGGTAAAAAACATTCAGTACTTC
>NA|TRBJ1-6|NA|TRBV9
CASSPGPNSPLHF
TGTGCCAGCAGCCCGGGCCCAAATTCACCCCTCCACTTT
>NA|TRBJ2-3|NA|TRBV21-1
CASSDYPDTQYF
TGTGCCAGCAGCGACTACCCAGATACGCAGTATTTT
>NA|TRBJ2-5|NA|TRBV5-1
CASSLSGWGETQYF
TGCGCCAGCAGCTTGTCTGGGTGGGGGGAGACCCAGTACTTC
>NA|TRBJ2-7|NA|TRBV28
CASTVLATPYEQYF
TGTGCCAGCACGGTTCTAGCGACTCCCTACGAGCAGTACTTC
>TRBD1|TRBJ2-3|NA|TRBV7-9
CASSSGGADTQYF
TGTGCCAGCAGCTCAGGGGGCGCAGATACGCAGTATTTT
>NA|TRBJ2-7|NA|TRBV7-6
CASSRGGSYEQYF
TGTGCCAGCAGTCGGGGAGGTTCCTACGAGCAGTACTTC
>NA|TRBJ2-3|NA|TRBV5-1
CASSLAPGGTDTQYF
TGCGCCAGCAGCTTGGCTCCAGGGGGCACAGATACGCAGTATTTT
>NA|TRBJ2-5|NA|TRBV7-3
CASIPPSGGDQETQYF
TGTGCCAGCATCCCTCCTTCAGGGGGGGACCAAGAGACCCAGTACTTC
>NA|TRBJ2-2|NA|TRBV7-6
CASSPGTSGELFF
TGTGCCAGCAGCCCGGGAACCTCCGGGGAGCTGTTTTTT
>TRBD1|TRBJ1-4|NA|TRBV6-5
CASSYSLGTGYEKLFF
TGTGCCAGCAGTTACTCGCTAGGGACAGGGTATGAAAAACTGTTTTTT
>TRBD1|TRBJ1-1|NA|TRBV3-1/TRBV3-2
CASSQTGTGASAFF
TGTGCCAGCAGCCAAACCGGGACAGGGGCGTCGGCTTTCTTT
>TRBD1|TRBJ1-6|once|TRBV28
CASSTGQGPSPLHF
TGTGCCAGCAGTACCGGACAGGGTCCTTCACCCCTCCACTTT
>TRBD1|TRBJ1-5|NA|TRBV6-5
CASRVDRGHGQPQHF
TGTGCCAGCAGGGTCGACAGGGGGCATGGTCAGCCCCAGCATTTT
>NA|TRBJ2-7|NA|TRBV6-5
CASSIVNEQYF
TGTGCCAGCAGTATTGTGAACGAGCAGTACTTC
>NA|TRBJ1-5|NA|TRBV12-3/TRBV12-4
CASSLAGSQPQHF
TGTGCCAGCAGTTTAGCAGGGAGTCAGCCCCAGCATTTT
>NA|TRBJ2-7|NA|TRBV2
CASGRPYEQYF
TGTGCCAGCGGACGGCCCTACGAGCAGTACTTC
>NA|TRBJ1-5|NA|TRBV5-5
CASSLMGNQPQHF
TGTGCCAGCAGCTTGATGGGAAATCAGCCCCAGCATTTT
>NA|TRBJ1-5|NA|TRBV27
CASSRLGGNQPQHF
TGTGCCAGCAGTCGTTTAGGGGGCAATCAGCCCCAGCATTTT
>NA|TRBJ1-5|NA|TRBV30
CAWRGRFMEPQHF
TGTGCCTGGAGAGGCCGGTTCATGGAGCCCCAGCATTTT
>TRBD2|TRBJ2-7|NA|TRBV4-2
CASSRGGEQYF
TGTGCCAGCAGCCGGGGGGGCGAGCAGTACTTC
>NA|TRBJ2-7|NA|TRBV6-5
CASTWRAGSSYEQYF
TGTGCCAGCACCTGGAGGGCGGGGAGCTCCTACGAGCAGTACTTC
>TRBD1|TRBJ2-7|NA|TRBV6-5
CASRYGTGGYEQYF
TGTGCCAGCAGATATGGGACAGGTGGCTACGAGCAGTACTTC
>NA|TRBJ1-1|NA|TRBV5-1
CASSLGSTDGSEAFF
TGCGCCAGCAGCTTGGGTAGTACGGACGGGTCTGAGGCTTTCTTT
>NA|TRBJ1-6|NA|TRBV28
CASSEDSPLHF
TGTGCCAGCAGCGAGGATTCACCCCTCCACTTT
>TRBD1|TRBJ1-6|NA|TRBV9
CASSDYRGNSPLHF
TGTGCCAGCAGCGACTACAGGGGGAATTCACCCCTCCACTTT
>TRBD1|TRBJ1-5|NA|TRBV18
CASSQTTGETPRHF
TGTGCCAGCTCACAAACGACAGGGGAGACCCCTAGGCATTTT
>TRBD2|TRBJ2-2|NA|TRBV5-4
CASSPGTSRAGELFF
TGTGCCAGCAGCCCCGGGACTAGTAGGGCCGGGGAGCTGTTTTTT
>NA|TRBJ2-7|NA|TRBV19
CASTGHDEQYF
TGTGCCAGTACCGGACACGACGAGCAGTACTTC
>TRBD1|TRBJ2-1|NA|TRBV19
CASSTAGTVYNEQFF
TGTGCCAGTAGTACCGCCGGGACAGTTTACAATGAGCAGTTCTTC
>NA|TRBJ1-1|NA|TRBV28
CASSLSYSSLGLNTEAFF
TGTGCCAGCAGTCTTTCCTACAGCTCCCTAGGCCTGAACACTGAAGCTTTCTTT
>NA|TRBJ1-5|few|TRBV2
CASMEWGQPQHF
TGTGCCAGCATGGAGTGGGGTCAGCCCCAGCATTTT
>NA|TRBJ1-4|NA|TRBV10-1
CASSEREQGGHNEKLFF
TGCGCCAGCAGTGAGCGGGAGCAGGGAGGCCATAATGAAAAACTGTTTTTT
>NA|TRBJ1-6|NA|TRBV6-1
CASSEDNSPLHF
TGTGCCAGCAGTGAGGATAATTCACCCCTCCACTTT